This T cell receptor (beta chain) is from a study of shared clonotypes between healthy human individuals (dated by TCRdb to the early 2020s). Regarding the complete study: The cohort included three men and a couple of women between 18 and 49 years of age. For each donor, three plates each were used for CD4 naive and CD4 memory, two plates were used for CD8 naive, and one plate was used for CD8 memory. Libraries were prepared and TCR repertoires were sequenced by different laboratories using diverse techniques, in order to increase sequencing depth and limit assay-specific biases. Between about 0.8 and 9 billion PBMCs per donor were obtained by leukapheresis. To estimate repertoire size and how much clonotype sharing occurs between individuals, the study deeply sequenced the blood TCR repertoires of several healthy adults.

As for this clone: Its antigen remains undetermined. The input lacks base qualities; no much larger clone sits a single base away.

CD8 naive samples were CD45RO-negative cells positively selected for CCR7, giving a CD45RA+CCR7+ population that excluded TemRA cells. The donors were healthy, HIV-negative adults with no recently reported acute infections or vaccinations. Every donor was a Caucasian adult residing in Nashville, Tennessee, USA. Blood was obtained by leukapheresis, after which PBMCs were separated by Ficoll-Histopaque density gradient centrifugation and cryopreserved in liquid nitrogen vapor phase. Analytical flow cytometry was used to check the purity and quantity of each magnetically sorted T cell population. Each sorted fraction had its genomic DNA isolated and then quantified by UV absorbance on a Nanodrop 2000c. Findings and caveats that apply to the study as a whole: Compared with non-shared clonotypes, the clonotypes found in all four sorted-subset donors had higher generation probabilities. Only blood was sampled, and tissue TCR repertoires likely differ from those in blood. Incomplete sequencing was indicated by rarefaction of sorted-subset datasets, despite the large sequencing depth. Sharing across a handful of donors was observed for around 5% of naive CD4, over 3% of naive CD8, about 2.3% of memory CD4, and about 0.39% of memory CD8 clonotypes. Estimated clonotype richness was generally larger for naive than for memory subsets. Pairwise subsampling indicated that sequencing depth was expected to affect the degree of clonotype sharing among donors. The genetic and exposure-history diversity represented was limited by the small number of donors.

TCR CDR3 regions were amplified from genomic DNA by multiplex PCR using the deep immunoSEQ assay. For each cell subset, the extracted genomic DNA was distributed evenly across all wells of several immunoSEQ 96-well plates, and each plate served as one replicate. For sorted subsets, each replicate PCR was loaded with roughly 190 ng genomic DNA, equivalent to 30,000 or so T cell genomes. Purified libraries were quantified with a Qubit 3.0 fluorometer, sized on a Bioanalyzer 2100, and re-quantified with the KAPA Library Quantification kit. A separate single-read 150-cycle Illumina NextSeq 550 flow cell was used to sequence each immunoSEQ 96-well plate. Per the authors' processing: The immunoSEQ output contained only junctional sequences without quality scores, so filtering could not match that applied to full-length reads. Sequences were annotated with PyIR, a Python wrapper for IgBLAST v1.9, using IMGT germline references to assign V/J genes and CDR3. Reads with weak V/J assignments (E-value above 1e-6), missing CDR3, stop codons, out-of-frame junctions, or ambiguous translated residues were removed. A V3J clonotype was defined by an identical inferred V gene, J gene, and CDR3 amino acid sequence. Percentage overlap between repertoires was computed as shared unique clonotypes divided by the size of the smaller repertoire. Three approaches were used to assess repertoire richness: RTK rarefaction, the Chao1 estimator, and Recon v2.1 estimates of unobserved clonotypes. OLGA was used to compute generation probabilities for all TCRbeta clonotypes that the gDNA method yielded from several donors. Sourced from immuneACCESS, this table was stored by TCRdb with only in-frame sequences that have V and J called. A share of the clones is absent; for the studies checked, an unresolved V gene accounts for under half, and the remainder has no known explanation. From that table come the V and J calls and clone size; the DNA was used to work out D and trimming. This sample gives under 600,000 clones in total; more than 95% of them show up just once. 0.3% of the sample is in the top ten clones.

This receptor was taken from a man aged 30 to 45 in good health. Material for sequencing was naive CD8+ T cells sorted from blood. This sample's cell subset or site label indicates: CD45RA+CCR7+.

The DNA sequence is given as TGTGCCAGCAGCGAGAGTAATTTGCGGGGTGAGCAGTTCTTC. It translates as CASSESNLRGEQFF. The rearranged chain carries TRBV9 and TRBJ2-1; possibly the D gene is TRBD2, per 6 matching bases. CDR1 and CDR2, per the germline V gene, are SGDLS and YYNGEE. The CDR3 runs 14 amino acids, cysteine and phenylalanine included. Kept here is only the CDR3 DNA, which spans 42 bases and is read in frame from base 1. V and J lose 3 bases and 9 bases, and a span of 16 bases separates them.